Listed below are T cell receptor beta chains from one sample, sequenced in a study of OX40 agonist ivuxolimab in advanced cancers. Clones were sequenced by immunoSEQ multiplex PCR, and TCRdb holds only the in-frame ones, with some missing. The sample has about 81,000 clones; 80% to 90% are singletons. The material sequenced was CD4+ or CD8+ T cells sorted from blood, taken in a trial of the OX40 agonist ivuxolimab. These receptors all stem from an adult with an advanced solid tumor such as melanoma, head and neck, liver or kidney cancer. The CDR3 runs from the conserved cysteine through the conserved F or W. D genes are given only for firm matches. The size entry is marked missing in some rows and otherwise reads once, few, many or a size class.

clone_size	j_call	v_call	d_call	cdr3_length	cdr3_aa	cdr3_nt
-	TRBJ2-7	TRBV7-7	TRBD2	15	CASSPNLAVSYEQYF	TGTGCCAGCAGCCCCAACCTAGCGGTCTCCTACGAGCAGTACTTC
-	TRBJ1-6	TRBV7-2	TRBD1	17	CASSLGRDRGAHSPLHF	TGTGCCAGCAGCTTAGGGAGGGACAGGGGGGCCCATTCACCCCTCCACTTT
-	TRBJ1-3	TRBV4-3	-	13	CASSQIDGNTIYF	TGCGCCAGCAGCCAAATAGACGGAAACACCATATATTTT
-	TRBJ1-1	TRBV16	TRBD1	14	CASSLDRGNTEAFF	TGTGCCAGCAGCCTGGACAGGGGGAACACTGAAGCTTTCTTT
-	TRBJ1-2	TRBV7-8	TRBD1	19	CASSFRQEMTGKSNYGYTF	TGTGCCAGCAGCTTCCGACAAGAGATGACAGGGAAGTCTAACTATGGCTACACCTTC
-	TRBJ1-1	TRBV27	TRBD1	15	CASSSPGQGVTEAFF	TGTGCCAGCAGTTCGCCGGGACAGGGAGTCACTGAAGCTTTCTTT
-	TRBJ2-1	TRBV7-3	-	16	CASSPSGPSSYNEQFF	TGTGCCAGCAGCCCCAGCGGCCCAAGCTCCTACAATGAGCAGTTCTTC
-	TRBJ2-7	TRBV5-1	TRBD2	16	CASSLMSLAGVDEQYF	TGCGCCAGCAGCTTGATGTCTCTAGCGGGAGTTGACGAGCAGTACTTC
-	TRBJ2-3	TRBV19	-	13	CASSDAGTDTQYF	TGTGCCAGTTCCGACGCGGGCACAGATACGCAGTATTTT
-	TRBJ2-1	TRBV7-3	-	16	CASSLTVAVSYNEQFF	TGTGCCAGCAGCTTAACGGTAGCGGTGTCCTACAATGAGCAGTTCTTC
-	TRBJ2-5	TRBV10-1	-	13	CASSEAAGETQYF	TGCGCCAGCAGTGAAGCGGCAGGGGAGACCCAGTACTTC
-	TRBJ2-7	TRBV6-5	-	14	CASTQRTPPYEQYF	TGTGCCAGCACTCAACGGACTCCACCCTACGAGCAGTACTTC
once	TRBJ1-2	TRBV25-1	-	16	CASSELDSLHNYGYTF	TGTGCCAGCAGTGAACTAGACAGCCTACATAACTATGGCTACACCTTC
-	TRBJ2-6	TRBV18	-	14	CASSPGPGANVLTF	TGTGCCAGCTCACCCGGACCTGGGGCCAACGTCCTGACTTTC
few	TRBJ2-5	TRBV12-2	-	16	CASRLASSTHWETQYF	TGTGCAAGTCGCTTAGCGAGCAGTACGCACTGGGAGACCCAGTACTTC
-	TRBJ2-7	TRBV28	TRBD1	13	CASIRDRGNEQYF	TGTGCCAGCATCCGGGACAGGGGGAACGAGCAGTACTTC
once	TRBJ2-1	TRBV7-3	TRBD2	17	CASSLGTSGRGVSEQFF	TGTGCCAGCAGCTTAGGGACTAGCGGGAGAGGGGTCAGTGAGCAGTTCTTC
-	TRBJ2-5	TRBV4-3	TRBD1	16	CASSPSSGTGGETQYF	TGCGCCAGCAGCCCCTCCTCCGGGACAGGAGGTGAGACCCAGTACTTC
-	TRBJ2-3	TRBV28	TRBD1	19	CASSFFLPLGTGWGDTQYF	TGTGCCAGCAGTTTCTTCTTACCCCTCGGGACAGGGTGGGGGGATACGCAGTATTTT
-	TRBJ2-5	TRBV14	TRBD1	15	CASSQDWTGLQTQYF	TGTGCCAGCAGCCAAGATTGGACAGGGCTGCAGACCCAGTACTTC
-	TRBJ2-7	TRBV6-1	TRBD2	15	CASSEQGLAGSEQYF	TGTGCCAGCAGTGAGCAGGGACTAGCGGGCTCAGAGCAGTACTTC
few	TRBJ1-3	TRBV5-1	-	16	CASSSGGGSSGNTIYF	TGCGCCAGCAGCTCTGGTGGCGGTAGCTCTGGAAACACCATATATTTT
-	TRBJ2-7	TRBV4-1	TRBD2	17	CASSPNVLAGGPYEQYF	TGCGCCAGCAGCCCTAACGTACTAGCGGGAGGCCCCTACGAGCAGTACTTC
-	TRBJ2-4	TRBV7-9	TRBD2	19	CASSLALTGGKLAKNIQYF	TGTGCCAGCAGCTTAGCGCTGACGGGGGGGAAATTAGCCAAAAACATTCAGTACTTC
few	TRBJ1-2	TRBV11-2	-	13	CASSLLPEGGYTF	TGTGCCAGCAGCTTATTGCCAGAGGGTGGCTACACCTTC
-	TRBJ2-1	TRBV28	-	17	CASSSTATGLRYNEQFF	TGTGCCAGCAGTTCAACGGCTACGGGGTTAAGGTACAATGAGCAGTTCTTC
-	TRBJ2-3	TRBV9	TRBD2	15	CASNPAGAPTDTQYF	TGTGCCAGCAACCCAGCGGGAGCGCCCACAGATACGCAGTATTTT